This TCR beta chain was captured in a study of post-analysis software for immune sequencing data (dated by TCRdb to the mid-2010s). Regarding the research as a whole: The recorded disease courses included relapsing-remitting, secondary progressive and progressive-relapsing multiple sclerosis, and some patients had no subtype annotation. The patient repertoires were compared against about 10 previously published healthy control repertoires obtained from donors aged 6 to 25 years. A subset of samples was prepared in parallel using single-end sample barcoding, then pooled and co-amplified after Illumina adapter ligation. Broader findings and caveats from the paper: Normalized Chao1 diversity was significantly lower in multiple sclerosis patients than controls, suggesting substantial peripheral T-cell clonal expansion. When samples were clustered directly using the F measure, samples prepared in the same batch co-clustered strongly, which prompted a batch-effect correction. The multiple sclerosis patient group was slightly younger than the control group.

The library was built by means of PCR. This sample was sequenced with an Illumina HiSeq 2500. To reduce PCR and sequencing biases, unique molecular identifiers were incorporated into the TCR beta cDNA libraries. Per 1 to 10 million input T cells, approximately 500,000 cDNA molecules were obtained, such that each molecule approximated one T cell. The patient libraries were prepared and sequenced using the same protocol as the earlier healthy control dataset. Within a given batch, samples were prepared together, multiplexed and sequenced on the same HiSeq lane. Regarding the original processing steps: MIGEC was used to process the raw barcoded reads, and molecular identifier groups with only a single read were discarded before consensus assembly and CDR3 extraction. VDJtools was used for post-analysis of the clonotype tables, and diversity was normalized by down-sampling every dataset to the size of the smallest sample. Repertoire overlap clustering matched CDR3 amino acid but not nucleotide sequences to correct batch-related cross-sample contamination. The raw public reads went through TCRdb reprocessing: fastp at Q25, MiXCR clone calling, in-frame beta chains kept. Rows with a matching CDR3 protein are joined into one entry that keeps the most common DNA and genes. The V and J calls reflect TCRdb's pipeline rather than the authors' work. For this sample the table gives some 500,000 distinct CDR3 sequences, of which around 40% were detected only once. The ten largest clonotypes hold 9.5% to 13% of the sample.

Comment on this clonotype: No antigen is known for it. Within one base of it there is no much larger clone, and no base qualities were kept.

To demonstrate the VDJtools post-analysis software, TCR beta repertoires were profiled from the peripheral blood of some 12 young patients with multiple sclerosis. The multiple sclerosis patients were children and adolescents ranging in age from about 6 to 16 years. This receptor was identified in a girl aged 5-17 years with multiple sclerosis. Sequencing was carried out using blood.

The DNA is TGTGCCAGCAGCACCAGGTACCAAGAGACCCAGTACTTC. The encoded protein is CASSTRYQETQYF. The V and J genes are TRBV28 and TRBJ2-5, with no reliable assignment of the D segment. The junction carries 8 bases between V and J, which are trimmed by 6 bases and 0 bases respectively. From cysteine to phenylalanine, the CDR3 is 13 amino acids long. This entry keeps only the CDR3 DNA: 39 bases, framed from base 1. From the germline V gene, CDR1 is MDHEN and CDR2 is SYDVKM.